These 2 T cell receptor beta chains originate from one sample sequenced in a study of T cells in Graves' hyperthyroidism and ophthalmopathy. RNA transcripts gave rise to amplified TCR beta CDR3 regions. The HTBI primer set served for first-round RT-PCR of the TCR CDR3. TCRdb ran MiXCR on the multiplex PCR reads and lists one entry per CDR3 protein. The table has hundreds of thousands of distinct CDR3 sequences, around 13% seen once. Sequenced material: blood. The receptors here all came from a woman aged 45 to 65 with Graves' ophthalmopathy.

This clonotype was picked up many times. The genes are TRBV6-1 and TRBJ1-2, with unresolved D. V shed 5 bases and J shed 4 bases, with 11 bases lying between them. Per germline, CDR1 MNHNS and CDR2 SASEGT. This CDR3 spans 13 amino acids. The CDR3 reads CASSYRSSYGYTF. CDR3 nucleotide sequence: TGTGCCAGCAGTTACCGGAGCAGCTATGGCTACACCTTC.

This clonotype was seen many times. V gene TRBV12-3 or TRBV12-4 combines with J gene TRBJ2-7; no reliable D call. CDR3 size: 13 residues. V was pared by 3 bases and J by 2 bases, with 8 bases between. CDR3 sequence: CASSFGQAYEQYF. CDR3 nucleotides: TGTGCCAGCAGTTTTGGGCAGGCCTACGAGCAGTACTTC.